These 19 T cell receptor beta chains were all obtained from the same sample, sequenced in a study of control samples from healthy donors and cancer patients. TCRdb keeps only in-frame clones here, not all; method: immunoSEQ multiplex PCR. The sample records about 21,000 clones, about 85% being singletons. Sequenced material: PBMCs. The source is a man in his sixties with colorectal cancer.

This clone showed up just once. The chain employs TRBV3-1 (or the pseudogene TRBV3-2) and TRBJ1-1, with 8 bases that match TRBD1. J was trimmed by 2 bases and V by 5 bases; bases with no gene match: 13. This CDR3 is built from 17 residues. The germline CDR1 and CDR2 sequences are LGHDT and YNNKEL (reference sequence). The CDR3 is CASSSRGGTGSNTEAFF. CDR3 in DNA: TGTGCCAGCAGCTCCCGAGGGGGGACAGGATCAAACACTGAAGCTTTCTTT.

The V gene is TRBV3-1 (or the pseudogene TRBV3-2), the J gene TRBJ1-3, with D uncertain. Germline assignment: CDR1 LGHDT and CDR2 YNNKEL (reference sequence). V dropped 0 bases and J dropped 5 bases, with 11 bases sitting between them. The CDR3 sequence is 15 residues long. The CDR3 DNA is TGTGCCAGCAGCCAAGAGGAGGGTAGGAGAAACACCATATATTTT. It specifies CASSQEEGRRNTIYF.

CDR3 DNA sequence: TGTGCCAGCTCACCACCGAACCCCGGGGAGACCCAGTACTTC. Translation gives CASSPPNPGETQYF. The rearrangement joins TRBV18 to TRBJ2-5; D gene uncertain. Trimming stripped 0 bases from V and 5 bases from J, with 10 bases between. The germline V gene has CDR1 KGHSH and CDR2 LQKENI. The CDR3 loop spans 14 amino acids.

As regards this clone: At one end, the junction sequence differs from germline, possibly due to a read error. This sequence joins TRBV3-1 (or the pseudogene TRBV3-2) and TRBJ1-1; weak D call: TRBD1 (5 bases). Germline CDR1 and CDR2: LGHDT and YNNKEL (reference sequence). The length of the CDR3 is 14 residues. The CDR3 sequence: CVSSQDLGLGRAFF. For the CDR3, the DNA is TGTGTCAGCAGCCAAGATCTGGGATTGGGGCGGGCTTTCTTT.

The J gene is TRBJ1-1, the V gene TRBV7-9; 7 positions agree with TRBD1. The CDR3 contains 16 residues. CDR1 is SEHNR, CDR2 FQNEAQ, per germline (reference sequence). J was trimmed by 0 bases and V by 1 base; bases with no gene match: 5. CDR3 bases: TGTGCCAGCAGCTTAGACAGGGGACCATTGAACACTGAAGCTTTCTTT. Translation: CASSLDRGPLNTEAFF.

The rearrangement links TRBV19 to TRBJ1-1; D ambiguous. Germline loops: CDR1 LNHDA, CDR2 SQIVND (reference sequence). The V end lost 3 bases, the J end lost 2 bases, and 7 bases lay between the germline ends. The CDR3 totals 13 residues. CDR3 sequence: CASSIGKNTEAFF. DNA for the CDR3: TGTGCCAGTAGTATCGGCAAAAACACTGAAGCTTTCTTT.

The chain combines TRBV27 with TRBJ2-3, with a weak D call TRBD1 (5 bases). CDR1 MNHEY and CDR2 SMNVEV come from the germline V gene (reference sequence). CDR3 length: 13 amino acids. Deletions cut 2 bases from V and 5 bases from J, with 8 bases between. CDR3 sequence (DNA): TGTGCCAGCAGTTTAGAAAGGGGAGATACGCAGTATTTT. This gives the protein CASSLERGDTQYF.

This sequence joins TRBV29-1 and TRBJ2-7, with 8 positions matching TRBD2. With V trimmed by 6 bases and J by 6 bases, 10 bases remained unmatched. The germline V gene has CDR1 SQVTM and CDR2 ANQGSEA. The length of the CDR3 is 13 residues. CDR3 nucleotides: TGCAGCGTCATCCCCCCGACTAGCGCCGAGCAGTACTTC. This codes for CSVIPPTSAEQYF.

The chain has TRBV18 and TRBJ1-5; no clear D. Trimming cost V 2 bases and J 3 bases, with 5 bases left between them. Per the germline V gene, CDR1 is KGHSH and CDR2 is LQKENI. The CDR3 covers 13 residues. DNA for the CDR3: TGTGCCAGCTCACCAGGGATCAATCAGCCCCAGCATTTT. Translating it yields CASSPGINQPQHF.

This chain joins TRBV2 and TRBJ2-2; D call uncertain. CDR3 size: 12 residues. Trimming shortened V by 8 bases and J by 3 bases, and 7 bases separated the two germline ends. Germline values: CDR1 SNHLY, CDR2 FYNNEI. CDR3 protein: CASSPDTGELFF. Written as DNA, the CDR3 is TGTGCCAGCTCGCCGGACACCGGGGAGCTGTTTTTT.

V gene TRBV19 combines with J gene TRBJ2-2; unclear D gene. The CDR3 consists of 15 residues. Trimming took 2 bases from V and 0 from J, leaving 7 bases between them. Germline V gene data show CDR1 as LNHDA and CDR2 as SQIVND (reference sequence). The CDR3 loop is CASSIYRPNTGELFF. CDR3 DNA: TGTGCCAGTAGTATATACAGACCGAACACCGGGGAGCTGTTTTTT.

The chain recombines TRBV7-2 with TRBJ2-2; D tentatively fits TRBD1 or TRBD2 (5 bases each). Germline assignment: CDR1 SGHTA and CDR2 FQGNSA. V lost 2 bases and J lost 0, with 10 bases in between. CDR3 length: 16 amino acids. CDR3 loop: CASSLLGDANTGELFF. CDR3 sequence (DNA): TGTGCCAGCAGCTTATTGGGGGACGCGAACACCGGGGAGCTGTTTTTT.

The rearrangement uses TRBV5-5 and TRBJ2-6; 8 bases map to TRBD1. CDR3 length: 17 residues. From germline, CDR1 is SGHKS and CDR2 YYEKEE (reference sequence). Trimming cost V 0 bases and J 4 bases; bases outside gene matches: 6. CDR3 sequence reads: CASSLGQGAAGANVLTF. CDR3 coding DNA: TGTGCCAGCAGCTTGGGGCAGGGGGCCGCAGGGGCCAACGTCCTGACTTTC.

The rearrangement links TRBV4-1 to TRBJ2-7; no reliable D call. Trimming took 4 bases from V and 0 from J, leaving 13 bases between them. Germline V gives CDR1 MGHRA, CDR2 YSYEKL. The CDR3 is made up of 15 amino acids. CDR3 nucleotides: TGCGCCAGCAGCCCTCAGCGAGTTAGCTCCTACGAGCAGTACTTC. Protein: CASSPQRVSSYEQYF.

The chain uses TRBV5-6 and TRBJ2-2, with 9 bases fitting TRBD1. From germline, CDR1 is SGHDT and CDR2 YYEEEE. With 2 bases clipped from V and 4 bases from J, the junction kept 6 bases outside the gene matches. This CDR3 region has 16 residues. The CDR3 bases are TGTGCCAGCAGCTTCTTGGGACAGGGTGCCACCGGGGAGCTGTTTTTT. This encodes CASSFLGQGATGELFF.

The chain has TRBV6-1 and TRBJ1-2, with D uncertain. There are 14 residues in the CDR3. Trimming left V 2 bases short and J 2 bases short, with 9 bases between. Germline V CDR1 and CDR2: MNHNS, SASEGT. CDR3 coding DNA: TGTGCCAGCAGTGAAATGGGCAGGAACTATGGCTACACCTTC. The encoded protein is CASSEMGRNYGYTF.

V is TRBV15 and J is TRBJ1-4; D is ambiguous. From germline, CDR1 is LNHNV and CDR2 YYDKDF (reference sequence). V was pared by 0 bases and J by 8 bases, with 10 bases between. The CDR3 totals 14 residues. In DNA, the CDR3 is TGTGCCACCAGCAGAGATCCCACCGGCGAAAAACTGTTTTTT. It encodes CATSRDPTGEKLFF.

The rearrangement joins TRBV18 to TRBJ2-7; D gene uncertain. With 2 bases removed from V and 3 bases from J, the gap between germline ends came to 5 bases. Germline assignment: CDR1 KGHSH and CDR2 LQKENI. The CDR3 runs to 12 residues. The CDR3 loop is CASSPKGYEQYF. The CDR3 DNA sequence: TGTGCCAGCTCACCAAAAGGCTACGAGCAGTACTTC. The full variable domain, in which reference TRBV18 and TRBJ2-7 provide the parts outside the CDR3, is NAGVMQNPRHLVRRRGQEARLRCSPMKGHSHVYWYRQLPEEGLKFMVYLQKENIIDESGMPKERFSAEFPKEGPSILRIQQVVRGDSAAYFCASSPKGYEQYFGPGTRLTVT.

The chain uses TRBV7-9 and TRBJ1-1, with D possibly TRBD1 on 6 matching bases. The V and J ends lost 4 bases and 0 bases respectively, with 15 bases between them. The CDR3 covers 16 residues. Germline V gives CDR1 SEHNR, CDR2 FQNEAQ (reference sequence). The CDR3: CASSSPRGQLNTEAFF. The CDR3 DNA sequence: TGTGCCAGCAGCTCCCCCCGTGGACAGTTGAACACTGAAGCTTTCTTT. Complete variable domain (other parts from reference TRBV7-9 and TRBJ1-1): DTGVSQNPRHKITKRGQNVTFRCDPISEHNRLYWYRQTLGQGPEFLTYFQNEAQLEKSRLLSDRFSAERPKGSFSTLEIQRTEQGDSAMYLCASSSPRGQLNTEAFFGQGTRLTVV.